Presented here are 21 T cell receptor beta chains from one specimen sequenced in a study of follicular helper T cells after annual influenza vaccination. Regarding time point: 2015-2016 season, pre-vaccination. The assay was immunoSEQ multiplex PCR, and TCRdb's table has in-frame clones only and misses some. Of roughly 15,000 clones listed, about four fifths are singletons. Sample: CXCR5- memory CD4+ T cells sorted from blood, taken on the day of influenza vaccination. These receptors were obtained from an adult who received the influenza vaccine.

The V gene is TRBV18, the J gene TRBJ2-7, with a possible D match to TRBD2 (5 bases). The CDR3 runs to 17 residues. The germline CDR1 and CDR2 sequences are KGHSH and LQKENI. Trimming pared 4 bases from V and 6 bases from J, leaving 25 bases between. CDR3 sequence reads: CASSLSATRREGSEQYF. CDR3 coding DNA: TGTGCCAGCTCACTTTCCGCCACTCGTCGCGAGGGCTCCGAGCAGTACTTC.

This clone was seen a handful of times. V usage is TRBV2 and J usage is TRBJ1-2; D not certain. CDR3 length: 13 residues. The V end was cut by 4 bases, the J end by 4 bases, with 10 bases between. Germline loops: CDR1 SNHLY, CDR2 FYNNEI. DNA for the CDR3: TGTGCCAGCAGTGCATGGGAGAGCTATGGCTACACCTTC. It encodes CASSAWESYGYTF.

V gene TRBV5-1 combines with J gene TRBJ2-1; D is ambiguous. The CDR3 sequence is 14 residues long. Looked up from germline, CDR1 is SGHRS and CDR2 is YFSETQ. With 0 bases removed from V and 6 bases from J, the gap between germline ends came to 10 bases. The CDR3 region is CASSLASVPNEQFF. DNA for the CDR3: TGCGCCAGCAGCTTGGCCTCGGTACCCAATGAGCAGTTCTTC.

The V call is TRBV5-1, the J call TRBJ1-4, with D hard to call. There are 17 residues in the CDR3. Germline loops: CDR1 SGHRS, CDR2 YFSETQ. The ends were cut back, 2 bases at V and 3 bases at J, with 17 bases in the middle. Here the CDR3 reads CASSLRNPGEPNEKLFF. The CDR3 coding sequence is TGCGCCAGCAGCTTACGAAACCCCGGAGAACCTAATGAAAAACTGTTTTTT.

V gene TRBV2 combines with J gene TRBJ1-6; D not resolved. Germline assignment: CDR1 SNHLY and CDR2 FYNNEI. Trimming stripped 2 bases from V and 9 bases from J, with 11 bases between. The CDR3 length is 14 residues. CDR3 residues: CASSEWEGGSPLHF. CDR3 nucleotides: TGTGCCAGCAGTGAATGGGAAGGCGGTTCACCCCTCCACTTT.

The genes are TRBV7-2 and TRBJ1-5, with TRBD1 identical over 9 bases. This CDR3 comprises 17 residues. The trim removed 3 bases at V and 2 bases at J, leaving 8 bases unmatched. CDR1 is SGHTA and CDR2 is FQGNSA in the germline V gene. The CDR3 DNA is TGTGCCAGCAGCTTTACCGGGACAGGGTTCGGCAATCAGCCCCAGCATTTT. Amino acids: CASSFTGTGFGNQPQHF. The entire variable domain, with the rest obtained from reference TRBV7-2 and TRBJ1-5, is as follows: GAGVSQSPSNKVTEKGKDVELRCDPISGHTALYWYRQSLGQGLEFLIYFQGNSAPDKSGLPSDRFSAERTGGSVSTLTIQRTQQEDSAVYLCASSFTGTGFGNQPQHFGDGTRLSIL.

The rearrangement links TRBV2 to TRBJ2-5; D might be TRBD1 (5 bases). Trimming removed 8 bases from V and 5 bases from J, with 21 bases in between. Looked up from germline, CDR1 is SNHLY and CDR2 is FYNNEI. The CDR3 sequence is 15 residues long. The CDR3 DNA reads TGTGCCAGCTGGGGCCTTCAGAACAGTCGGGAGACCCAGTACTTC. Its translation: CASWGLQNSRETQYF.

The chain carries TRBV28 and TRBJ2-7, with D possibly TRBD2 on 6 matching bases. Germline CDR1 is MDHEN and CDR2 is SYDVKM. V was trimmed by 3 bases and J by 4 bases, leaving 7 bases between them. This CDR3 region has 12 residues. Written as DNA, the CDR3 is TGTGCCAGCAGTTTGGAGGGATACGAGCAGTACTTC. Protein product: CASSLEGYEQYF.

The CDR3 loop is CASRFLRREETQYF. CDR3 DNA sequence: TGTGCCAGCAGATTCCTTAGAAGAGAAGAGACCCAGTACTTC. The J gene is TRBJ2-5, the V gene TRBV11-2; D is ambiguous. The CDR3 covers 14 residues. Germline assignment: CDR1 SGHAT and CDR2 FQNNGV. Trimming cost V 6 bases and J 3 bases, with 14 bases left between them.

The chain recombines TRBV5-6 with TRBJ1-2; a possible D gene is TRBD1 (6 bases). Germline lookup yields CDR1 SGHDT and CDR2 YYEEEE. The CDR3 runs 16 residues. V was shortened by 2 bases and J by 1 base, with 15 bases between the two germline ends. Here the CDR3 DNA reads TGTGCCAGCAGCTTAAGCAGGGGAAGGTTTAACTATGGCTACACCTTC. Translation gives CASSLSRGRFNYGYTF.

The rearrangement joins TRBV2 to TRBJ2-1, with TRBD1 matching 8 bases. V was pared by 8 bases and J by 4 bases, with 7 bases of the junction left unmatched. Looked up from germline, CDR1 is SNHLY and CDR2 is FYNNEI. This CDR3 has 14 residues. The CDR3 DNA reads TGTGCCAGCCTCGACAGGGGAAATTACAATGAGCAGTTCTTC. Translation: CASLDRGNYNEQFF.

DNA of the CDR3: TGTGCCAGCACTAGAACCGGGACTACCGAGCAGTACTTC. Its protein is CASTRTGTTEQYF. V is TRBV2 and J is TRBJ2-7; 7 nucleotides agree with TRBD2. Germline lookup yields CDR1 SNHLY and CDR2 FYNNEI. V shed 7 bases, J shed 6 bases, and the junction held 9 bases outside the gene matches. The length of the CDR3 is 13 residues.

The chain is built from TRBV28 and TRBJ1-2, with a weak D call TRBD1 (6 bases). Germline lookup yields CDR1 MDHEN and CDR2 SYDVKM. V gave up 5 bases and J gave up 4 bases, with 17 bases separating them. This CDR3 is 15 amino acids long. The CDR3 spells CASSPTRGGSYGYTF. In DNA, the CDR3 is TGTGCCAGCAGTCCAACTAGGGGGGGCAGCTATGGCTACACCTTC.

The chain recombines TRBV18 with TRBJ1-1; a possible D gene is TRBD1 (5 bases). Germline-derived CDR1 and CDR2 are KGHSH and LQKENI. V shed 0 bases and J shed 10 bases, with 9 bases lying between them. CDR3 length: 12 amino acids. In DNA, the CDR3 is TGTGCCAGCTCACCACCGGACAAGGGAGCTTTCTTT. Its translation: CASSPPDKGAFF.

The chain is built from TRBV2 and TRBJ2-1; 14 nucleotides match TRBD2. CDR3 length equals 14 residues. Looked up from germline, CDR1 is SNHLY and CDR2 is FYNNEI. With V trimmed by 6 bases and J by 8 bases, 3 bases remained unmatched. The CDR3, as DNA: TGTGCCAGCAGGGGGACTAGCGGGGGCTATGAGCAGTTCTTC. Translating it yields CASRGTSGGYEQFF. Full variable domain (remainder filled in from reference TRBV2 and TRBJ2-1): EPEVTQTPSHQVTQMGQEVILRCVPISNHLYFYWYRQILGQKVEFLVSFYNNEISEKSEIFDDQFSVERPDGSNFTLKIRSTKLEDSAMYFCASRGTSGGYEQFFGPGTRLTVL.

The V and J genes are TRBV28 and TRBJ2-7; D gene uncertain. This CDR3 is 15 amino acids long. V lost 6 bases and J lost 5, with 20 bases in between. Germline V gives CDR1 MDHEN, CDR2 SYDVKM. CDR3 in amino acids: CASRADLESSDEQYF. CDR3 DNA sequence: TGTGCCAGCAGAGCCGACTTGGAGTCATCCGACGAGCAGTACTTC.

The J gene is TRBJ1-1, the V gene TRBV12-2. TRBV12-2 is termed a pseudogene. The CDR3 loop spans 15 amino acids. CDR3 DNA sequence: TGTGCAAGTCGCTTAGTGAGCCACCTGAACACTGAAGCTTTCTTT. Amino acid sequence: CASRLVSHLNTEAFF.

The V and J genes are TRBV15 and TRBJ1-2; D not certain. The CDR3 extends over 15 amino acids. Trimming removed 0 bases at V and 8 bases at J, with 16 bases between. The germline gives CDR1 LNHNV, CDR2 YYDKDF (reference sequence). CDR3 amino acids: CATSRDEIGNRGYTF. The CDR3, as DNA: TGTGCCACCAGCAGAGATGAAATAGGCAATCGGGGCTACACCTTC.

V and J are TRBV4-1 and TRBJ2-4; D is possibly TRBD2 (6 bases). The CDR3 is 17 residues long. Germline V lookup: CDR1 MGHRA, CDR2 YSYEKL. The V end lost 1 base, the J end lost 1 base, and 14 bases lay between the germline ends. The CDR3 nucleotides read TGCGCCAGCAGCCAAGGAACACAGGCGGGGGCCAAAAACATTCAGTACTTC. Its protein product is CASSQGTQAGAKNIQYF.

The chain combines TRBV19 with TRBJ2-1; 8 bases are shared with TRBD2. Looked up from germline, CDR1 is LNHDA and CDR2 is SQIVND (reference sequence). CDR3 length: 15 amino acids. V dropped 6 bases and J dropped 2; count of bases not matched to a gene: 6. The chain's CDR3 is CASRGSGAPYNEQFF. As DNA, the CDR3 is TGTGCCAGTAGGGGTAGCGGGGCCCCCTACAATGAGCAGTTCTTC.

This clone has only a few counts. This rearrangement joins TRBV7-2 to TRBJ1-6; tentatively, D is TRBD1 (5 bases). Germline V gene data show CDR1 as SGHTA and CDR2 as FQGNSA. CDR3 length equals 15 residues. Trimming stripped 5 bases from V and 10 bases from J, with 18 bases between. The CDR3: CASSNRWSGGSPLHF. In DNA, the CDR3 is TGTGCCAGCAGCAACCGCTGGTCGGGGGGGTCACCCCTCCACTTT. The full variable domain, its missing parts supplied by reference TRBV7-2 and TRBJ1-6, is GAGVSQSPSNKVTEKGKDVELRCDPISGHTALYWYRQSLGQGLEFLIYFQGNSAPDKSGLPSDRFSAERTGGSVSTLTIQRTQQEDSAVYLCASSNRWSGGSPLHFGNGTRLTVT.